This T cell receptor beta chain was identified during a study of T cells expressing NK-cell markers. At the level of the study: It was sorted CD3+CD56-NKG2C+, CD3+CD56+NKG2C- and CD3+CD56+NKG2C+ T cells that provided the TCR beta repertoires.

Study-wide points: In four donors, dominant clonotypes made up 28.3-60.1% of CD3+CD56-NKG2C+ cells.

This CDR3 is built from 14 residues. CDR1 is SGHTA and CDR2 is FQGNSA in the germline V gene. UMIs accompanied the 5'RACE template switching by which TCR beta cDNA was made. TCRdb reprocessed the 5' RACE reads, with one entry per CDR3 protein and no DNA. This table lists about 260,000 distinct CDR3 sequences. Comments on this clonotype: What it binds is unknown.

This rearrangement joins TRBV7-2 to TRBJ1-1. Sequencing was carried out using blood T cells: a sorted CD56 or NKG2C T cell subset, CD4+ or CD8+ T cells, or bulk PBMC T cells (not recorded which). The sequence was collected from a man between 18 and 29 years old in good health. CDR3: CASSERTVNTEAFF.